One T cell receptor (beta chain) is described in this entry. This record comes from a study of low-dose radiotherapy and immunotherapy resistance in tumors. Time point in this sample: before trial treatment. With TRAV- and TRBV-specific primers, first-strand cDNA was made, covering the alpha and beta chains. A 20-cycle PCR with a constant-region primer and V-primer adapter amplified TCRs. TCRdb reprocessed the reads via MiXCR and lists one record per CDR3 protein. Of some 88,000 distinct CDR3 sequences listed, 9.4% are singletons. Trimming left V 3 bases short and J 3 bases short, with 24 bases between. This CDR3 is 18 amino acids long. CDR1 is KGHSH, CDR2 LQKENI, per germline.

The receptor's source is a male donor with prostate cancer. The V call is TRBV18, the J call TRBJ2-7; D is possibly TRBD2 (6 bases). This specimen consisted of PBMCs, obtained before treatment. CDR3 region: CASSPSLEQSSGDYEQYF. The CDR3, as DNA: TGTGCCAGCTCACCCTCTCTGGAACAGTCCTCGGGAGACTACGAGCAGTACTTC.